This passage covers 19 T cell receptor beta chains from one sample sequenced in a study of identical twins. TCRdb ran MiXCR on the 5' RACE reads and lists one entry per CDR3 protein. The table shows around 100,000 distinct CDR3 sequences, with under 7% occurring only once. The sequencing sample was made of memory T cells sorted from blood. The source of these receptors is a woman aged 45-59 years in good health.

This clonotype was seen at least ten times. The genes are TRBV11-2 and TRBJ1-2; D unresolved. Germline values: CDR1 SGHAT, CDR2 FQNNGV. This CDR3 contains 15 residues. The ends were cut back, 5 bases at V and 0 bases at J, with 13 bases in the middle. The CDR3 bases are TGTGCCAGCAGCCCGCGGACGGAAGCTAACTATGGCTACACCTTC. It codes for CASSPRTEANYGYTF.

This clonotype showed up many times. This sequence joins TRBV5-6 and TRBJ2-5; 8 bases match TRBD2. V trimming: 2 bases; J trimming: 2 bases; junction bases outside the gene matches: 8. The germline gives CDR1 SGHDT, CDR2 YYEEEE. The CDR3 runs 16 residues. CDR3 sequence (DNA): TGTGCCAGCAGCTTAGTTGCAGCGGGAGTGCAAGAGACCCAGTACTTC. Encoded protein: CASSLVAAGVQETQYF. The full variable domain, in which reference TRBV5-6 and TRBJ2-5 provide the parts outside the CDR3, is DAGVTQSPTHLIKTRGQQVTLRCSPKSGHDTVSWYQQALGQGPQFIFQYYEEEERQRGNFPDRFSGHQFPNYSSELNVNALLLGDSALYLCASSLVAAGVQETQYFGPGTRLLVL.

Many counts were recorded for this clonotype. The V call is TRBV7-8, the J call TRBJ2-7; a weak D match, TRBD2 (6 bases). This CDR3 has 14 amino acids. From germline, CDR1 is SGHVS and CDR2 FQNEAQ. V lost 7 bases and J lost 7, with 20 bases in between. The CDR3, as DNA: TGTGCCAGCACCTCCGGGAGCCCACTGGGAGAGCAGTACTTC. Protein: CASTSGSPLGEQYF.

This clonotype was seen at least ten times. The V call is TRBV6-1, the J call TRBJ1-2; D is unclear. Germline loops: CDR1 MNHNS, CDR2 SASEGT. This CDR3 has 13 amino acids. Between the trimmed V and J ends, which lost 7 bases and 2 bases, there was a span of 11 bases. CDR3 bases: TGTGCCAGCAAGTTCAGGCAGAACTATGGCTACACCTTC. Translating it yields CASKFRQNYGYTF.

This clonotype was found many times. This sequence joins TRBV6-1 and TRBJ1-4, with 9 bases identical to TRBD1. The CDR3 has 14 amino acids. V dropped 1 base and J dropped 13; count of bases not matched to a gene: 7. Germline values: CDR1 MNHNS, CDR2 SASEGT. The CDR3 here is CASSEGQGVFGLFF. CDR3 nucleotides: TGTGCCAGCAGTGAAGGACAGGGGGTTTTCGGACTGTTTTTT.

This clonotype was recorded many times. The genes are TRBV5-1 and TRBJ2-3, with a weak D call TRBD2 (6 bases). The CDR3 totals 17 residues. From germline, CDR1 is SGHRS and CDR2 YFSETQ. The germline V and J ends were trimmed by 3 bases and 2 bases, with 19 bases remaining between them. The CDR3, as DNA: TGCGCCAGCAGCTCAACTCGGGGTACTAGCAACACAGATACGCAGTATTTT. It yields the protein CASSSTRGTSNTDTQYF.

This clonotype appeared a few times. J is TRBJ2-7 and V is TRBV18; D unresolved. V was clipped by 6 bases and J by 2 bases, with 14 bases between them. CDR3 length equals 14 residues. Germline V CDR1 and CDR2: KGHSH, LQKENI. In DNA, the CDR3 is TGTGCCAGCTCGCCGGGCATACGGCCCTACGAGCAGTACTTC. Residues: CASSPGIRPYEQYF.

This clonotype has more than one count but fewer than ten. For the CDR3, the DNA is TGTGCCAGCAGTTATTCCTGGACAGTCGCGAACACTGAAGCTTTCTTT. It encodes CASSYSWTVANTEAFF. The chain combines TRBV6-2 or TRBV6-3 with TRBJ1-1, with a weak D call TRBD1 (6 bases). Trimming left V 3 bases short and J 1 base short, with 15 bases between. This CDR3 is 16 amino acids long. The germline V gene has CDR1 MNHEY and CDR2 SVGEGT.

This chain uses TRBV7-4 with TRBJ2-7; TRBD1 matches 7 bases. V shed 2 bases and J 2 bases; nucleotides not matched to a gene: 6. This CDR3 has 15 amino acids. Germline CDR1 SGHVT, CDR2 SQSDAQ. Here the CDR3 DNA reads TGTGCCAGCAGCTTAAACAGGGGCTGCCCCTACGAGCAGTACGTC. It translates to CASSLNRGCPYEQYV.

This clonotype was seen ten or more times. The chain employs TRBV11-2 and TRBJ1-4; tentative D call: TRBD1 (5 bases). The germline V and J ends were trimmed by 1 base and 2 bases, with 11 bases remaining between them. Germline assignment: CDR1 SGHAT and CDR2 FQNNGV. This CDR3 contains 16 residues. CDR3 loop: CASSLGGGWTNEKLFF. In DNA, the CDR3 is TGTGCCAGCAGCTTAGGGGGGGGATGGACTAATGAAAAACTGTTTTTT.

This clonotype is medium-sized in the sample. The V gene is TRBV12-3 or TRBV12-4, the J gene TRBJ2-5; no clear D. Trimming stripped 6 bases from V and 4 bases from J, with 27 bases between. This CDR3 is built from 18 residues. For the CDR3, the DNA is TGTGCCAGCAGCAAACGCCCTCATCCGGACCGAGGTGGAGAGACCCAGTACTTC. Translating gives CASSKRPHPDRGGETQYF.

This clonotype appeared many times. This sequence joins TRBV7-3 and TRBJ2-1, with D possibly called TRBD1 or TRBD2 (5 bases each). This CDR3 comprises 15 residues. V was trimmed by 1 base and J by 0 bases, leaving 7 bases between them. CDR1 and CDR2 (germline): SGHTA, FQGTGA. CDR3 bases: TGTGCCAGCAGCTTAAAGGGGAGCTCCTACAATGAGCAGTTCTTC. Translation: CASSLKGSSYNEQFF.

The chain recombines TRBV5-6 with TRBJ2-1; TRBD1 agrees at 9 bases. Trimming cost V 4 bases and J 7 bases; bases outside gene matches: 9. The CDR3 has 15 amino acids. Germline CDR1 and CDR2: SGHDT and YYEEEE. The CDR3 sequence: CASSAQLQGANEQFF. The CDR3 bases are TGTGCCAGCAGCGCCCAACTACAGGGGGCTAATGAGCAGTTCTTC.

The J gene is TRBJ2-2, the V gene TRBV20-1; possibly TRBD1 for D (6 bases). From germline, CDR1 is DFQATT and CDR2 SNEGSKA (reference sequence). V dropped 5 bases and J dropped 4 bases, with 14 bases sitting between them. CDR3 length equals 14 residues. The chain's CDR3 is CSALAGTFTGELFF. Written as DNA, the CDR3 is TGCAGTGCTCTCGCCGGGACATTCACCGGGGAGCTGTTTTTT.

The chain recombines TRBV6-1 with TRBJ1-5; no firm D call. This CDR3 has 18 amino acids. Germline CDR1 reads MNHNS; CDR2 reads SASEGT. V lost 7 bases and J lost 2, with 24 bases in between. The CDR3 loop reads CASTGEVTPFSGNQPQHF. CDR3 DNA sequence: TGTGCCAGCACGGGTGAGGTGACCCCTTTCTCGGGCAATCAGCCCCAGCATTTT.

This clonotype was seen a handful of times. The chain uses TRBV2 and TRBJ1-1; D uncertain. Trimming took 6 bases from V and 0 from J, leaving 5 bases between them. This CDR3 has 12 residues. CDR1 is SNHLY and CDR2 is FYNNEI in the germline V gene. The CDR3: CASSFMNTEAFF. CDR3 sequence (DNA): TGTGCCAGCAGCTTCATGAACACTGAAGCTTTCTTT.

This clonotype has only a few counts. The rearrangement links TRBV20-1 to TRBJ1-6; no firm D call. This CDR3 is built from 14 residues. V dropped 6 bases and J dropped 0 bases, with 9 bases sitting between them. Germline-derived CDR1 and CDR2 are DFQATT and SNEGSKA (reference sequence). CDR3 DNA sequence: TGCAGTGCCCTTAAGGGCTCCTATAATTCACCCCTCCACTTT. Residues: CSALKGSYNSPLHF.

This clonotype appeared many times. This chain links TRBV5-1 with TRBJ2-7; possibly TRBD1 for D (5 bases). V shed 0 bases and J shed 5 bases, with 12 bases lying between them. From germline, CDR1 is SGHRS and CDR2 YFSETQ. The CDR3 totals 14 residues. CDR3: CASSLAFRVHEQYF. The CDR3 DNA reads TGCGCCAGCAGCTTGGCATTCAGGGTCCACGAGCAGTACTTC.

The chain uses TRBV29-1 and TRBJ1-2, with 8 bases matching TRBD1. The germline V gene encodes CDR1 SQVTM and CDR2 ANQGSEA. V lost 5 bases and J lost 2; bases outside the gene matches: 7. The CDR3 consists of 14 residues. CDR3 coding DNA: TGCAGCGTTCAAAGACAGGGGATCAACTATGGCTACACCTTC. Translated, it gives CSVQRQGINYGYTF.